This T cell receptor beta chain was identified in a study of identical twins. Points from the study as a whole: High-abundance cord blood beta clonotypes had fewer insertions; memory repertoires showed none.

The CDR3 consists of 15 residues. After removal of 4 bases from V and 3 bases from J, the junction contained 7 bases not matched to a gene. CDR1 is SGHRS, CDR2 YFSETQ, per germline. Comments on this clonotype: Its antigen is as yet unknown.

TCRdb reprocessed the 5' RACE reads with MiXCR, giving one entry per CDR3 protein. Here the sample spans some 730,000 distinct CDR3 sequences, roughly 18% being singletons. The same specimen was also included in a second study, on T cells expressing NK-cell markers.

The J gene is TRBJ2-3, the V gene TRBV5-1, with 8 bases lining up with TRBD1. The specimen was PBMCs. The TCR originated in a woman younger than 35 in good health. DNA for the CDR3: TGCGCCAGCAGCAGGGCAGGGGGCGATACAGATACGCAGTATTTT. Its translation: CASSRAGGDTDTQYF.